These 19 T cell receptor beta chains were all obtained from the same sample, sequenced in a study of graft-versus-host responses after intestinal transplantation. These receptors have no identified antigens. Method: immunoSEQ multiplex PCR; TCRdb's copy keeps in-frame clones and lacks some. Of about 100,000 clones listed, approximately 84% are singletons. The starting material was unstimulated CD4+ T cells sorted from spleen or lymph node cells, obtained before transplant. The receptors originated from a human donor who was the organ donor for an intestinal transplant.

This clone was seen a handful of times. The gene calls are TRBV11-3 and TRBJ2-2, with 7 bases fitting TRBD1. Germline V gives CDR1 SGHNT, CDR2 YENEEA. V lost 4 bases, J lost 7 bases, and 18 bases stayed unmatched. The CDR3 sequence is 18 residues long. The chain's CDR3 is CASSSRRGGGPLDGELFF. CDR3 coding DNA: TGTGCCAGCAGCTCGCGGAGAGGGGGCGGCCCACTTGACGGGGAGCTGTTTTTT.

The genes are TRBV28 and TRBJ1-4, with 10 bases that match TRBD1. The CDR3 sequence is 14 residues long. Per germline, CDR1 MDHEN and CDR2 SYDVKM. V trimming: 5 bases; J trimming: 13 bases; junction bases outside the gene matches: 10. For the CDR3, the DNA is TGTGCCAGCAGTCCGGGACAGGGGAGGACCGGACTGTTTTTT. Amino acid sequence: CASSPGQGRTGLFF.

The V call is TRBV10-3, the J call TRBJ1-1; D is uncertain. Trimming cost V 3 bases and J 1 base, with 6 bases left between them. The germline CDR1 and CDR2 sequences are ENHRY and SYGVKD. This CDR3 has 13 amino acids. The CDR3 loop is CAISEQTNTEAFF. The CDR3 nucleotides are TGTGCCATCAGTGAACAGACGAACACTGAAGCTTTCTTT.

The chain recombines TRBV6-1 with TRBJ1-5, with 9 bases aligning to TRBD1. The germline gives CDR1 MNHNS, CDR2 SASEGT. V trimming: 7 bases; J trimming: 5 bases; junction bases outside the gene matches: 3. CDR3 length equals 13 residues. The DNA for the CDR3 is TGTGCCAGCAAACAGGGGGCGCATCAGCCCCAGCATTTT. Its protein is CASKQGAHQPQHF.

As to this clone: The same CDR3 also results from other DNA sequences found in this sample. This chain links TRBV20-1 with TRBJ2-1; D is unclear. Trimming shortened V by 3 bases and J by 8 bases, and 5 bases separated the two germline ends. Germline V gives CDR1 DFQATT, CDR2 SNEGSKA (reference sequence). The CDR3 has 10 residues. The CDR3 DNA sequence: TGCAGTGCTAGGGCGGATGAGCAGTTCTTC. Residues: CSARADEQFF.

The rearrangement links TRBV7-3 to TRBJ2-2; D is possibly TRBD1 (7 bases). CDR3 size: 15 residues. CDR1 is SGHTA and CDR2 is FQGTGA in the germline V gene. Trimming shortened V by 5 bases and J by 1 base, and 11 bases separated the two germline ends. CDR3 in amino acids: CASSHRGGNTGELFF. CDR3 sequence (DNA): TGTGCCAGCAGCCACAGGGGAGGGAACACCGGGGAGCTGTTTTTT.

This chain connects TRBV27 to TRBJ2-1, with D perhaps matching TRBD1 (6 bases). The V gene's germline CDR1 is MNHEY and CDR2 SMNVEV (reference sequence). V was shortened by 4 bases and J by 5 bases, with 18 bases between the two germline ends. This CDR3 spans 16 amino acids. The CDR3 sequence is CASSSLRGGWHNEQFF. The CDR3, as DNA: TGTGCCAGCAGTTCACTCAGGGGTGGGTGGCACAATGAGCAGTTCTTC.

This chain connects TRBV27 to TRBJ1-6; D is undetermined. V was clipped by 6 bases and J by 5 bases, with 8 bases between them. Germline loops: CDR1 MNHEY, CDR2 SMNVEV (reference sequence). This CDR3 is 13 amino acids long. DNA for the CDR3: TGTGCCAGCAGATGGATTAATAATTCACCCCTCCACTTT. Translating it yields CASRWINNSPLHF.

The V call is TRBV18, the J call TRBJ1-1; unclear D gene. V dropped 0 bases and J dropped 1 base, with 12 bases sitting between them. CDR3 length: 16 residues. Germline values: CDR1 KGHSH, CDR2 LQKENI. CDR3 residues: CASSPPRPPENTEAFF. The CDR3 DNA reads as TGTGCCAGCTCACCACCAAGGCCCCCTGAGAACACTGAAGCTTTCTTT. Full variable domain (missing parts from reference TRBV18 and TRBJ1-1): NAGVMQNPRHLVRRRGQEARLRCSPMKGHSHVYWYRQLPEEGLKFMVYLQKENIIDESGMPKERFSAEFPKEGPSILRIQQVVRGDSAAYFCASSPPRPPENTEAFFGQGTRLTVV.

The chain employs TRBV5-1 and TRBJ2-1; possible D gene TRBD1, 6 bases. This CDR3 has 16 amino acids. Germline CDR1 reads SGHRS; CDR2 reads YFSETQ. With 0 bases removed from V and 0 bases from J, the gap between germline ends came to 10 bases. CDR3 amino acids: CASSLDEGGSYNEQFF. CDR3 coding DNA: TGCGCCAGCAGCTTGGATGAAGGGGGCTCCTACAATGAGCAGTTCTTC.

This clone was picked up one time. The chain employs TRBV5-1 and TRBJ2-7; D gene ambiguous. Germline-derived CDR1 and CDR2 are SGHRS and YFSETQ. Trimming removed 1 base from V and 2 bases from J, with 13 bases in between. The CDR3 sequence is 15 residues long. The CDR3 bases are TGCGCCAGCAGCTTGCGGAGACAAGGTCCCTACGAGCAGTACTTC. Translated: CASSLRRQGPYEQYF.

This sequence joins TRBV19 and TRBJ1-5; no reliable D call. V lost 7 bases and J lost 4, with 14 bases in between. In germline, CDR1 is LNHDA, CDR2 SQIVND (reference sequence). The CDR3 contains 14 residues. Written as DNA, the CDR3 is TGTGCCAGTAATGGAAGGAGGGAGAATCAGCCCCAGCATTTT. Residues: CASNGRRENQPQHF.

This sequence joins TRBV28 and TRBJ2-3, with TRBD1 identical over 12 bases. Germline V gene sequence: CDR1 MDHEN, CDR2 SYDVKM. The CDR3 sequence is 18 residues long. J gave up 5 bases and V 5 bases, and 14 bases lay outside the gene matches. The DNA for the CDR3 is TGTGCCAGCAGTCCCCACTACCGGGACAGGGGGCAAAGAGATACGCAGTATTTT. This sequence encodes CASSPHYRDRGQRDTQYF.

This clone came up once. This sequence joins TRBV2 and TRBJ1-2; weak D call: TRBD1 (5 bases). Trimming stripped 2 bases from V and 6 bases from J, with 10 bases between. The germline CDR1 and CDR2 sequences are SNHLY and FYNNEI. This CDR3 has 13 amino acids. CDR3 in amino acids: CASSERGENGYTF. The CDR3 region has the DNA TGTGCCAGCAGTGAAAGAGGGGAAAATGGCTACACCTTC.

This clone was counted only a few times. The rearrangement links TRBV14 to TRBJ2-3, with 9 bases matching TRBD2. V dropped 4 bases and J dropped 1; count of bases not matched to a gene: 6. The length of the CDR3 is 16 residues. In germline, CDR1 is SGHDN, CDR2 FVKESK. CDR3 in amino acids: CASSPLAGRGTDTQYF. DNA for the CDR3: TGTGCCAGCAGCCCCCTAGCGGGGAGGGGCACAGATACGCAGTATTTT.

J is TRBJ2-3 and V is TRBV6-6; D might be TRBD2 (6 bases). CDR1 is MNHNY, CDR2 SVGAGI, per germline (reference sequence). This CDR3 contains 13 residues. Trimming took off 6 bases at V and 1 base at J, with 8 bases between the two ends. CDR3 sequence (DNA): TGTGCCAGCAGGGAGGGAGGCACAGATACGCAGTATTTT. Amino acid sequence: CASREGGTDTQYF.

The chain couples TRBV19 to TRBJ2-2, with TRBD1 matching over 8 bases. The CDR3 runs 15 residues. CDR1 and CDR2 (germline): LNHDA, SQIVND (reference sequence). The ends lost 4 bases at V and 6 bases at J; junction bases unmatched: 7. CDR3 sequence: CASSTRDRSPGELFF. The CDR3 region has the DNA TGTGCCAGTAGTACCCGGGACAGGAGTCCCGGGGAGCTGTTTTTT.

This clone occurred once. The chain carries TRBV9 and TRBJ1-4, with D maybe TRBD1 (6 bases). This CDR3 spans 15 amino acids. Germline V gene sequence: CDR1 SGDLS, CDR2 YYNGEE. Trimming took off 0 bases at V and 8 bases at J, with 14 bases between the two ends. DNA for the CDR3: TGTGCCAGCAGCGTAGCTACAGGGTTAGGAGAAAAACTGTTTTTT. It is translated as CASSVATGLGEKLFF.

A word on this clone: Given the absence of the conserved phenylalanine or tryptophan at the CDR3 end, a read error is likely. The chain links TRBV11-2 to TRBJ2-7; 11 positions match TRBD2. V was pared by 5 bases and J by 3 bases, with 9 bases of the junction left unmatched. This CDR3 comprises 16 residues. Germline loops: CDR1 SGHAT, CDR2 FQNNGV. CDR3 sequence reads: CASSPPGTSGYYEQYS. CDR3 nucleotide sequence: TGTGCCAGCAGCCCGCCGGGGACTAGCGGCTACTACGAGCAGTACTCC.